This note documents a single T cell receptor beta chain sequence. The sample is drawn from a study of tumor T cells in aggressive B-cell lymphoma. Measured with immunoSEQ multiplex PCR; TCRdb has only the in-frame clones, and not every one. Among thousands of clones listed, roughly 80% were seen once. Sequences were obtained from tumor tissue. The receptor's source is an adult with diffuse large B cell lymphoma.

Here the CDR3 reads CASSPGEGSPNQPQHF. In DNA form, the CDR3 reads TGTGCCAGCTCACCCGGGGAGGGATCCCCCAATCAGCCCCAGCATTTT. The V and J genes are TRBV18 and TRBJ1-5; no definite D call. The CDR3 has 16 amino acids. CDR1 is KGHSH and CDR2 is LQKENI in the germline V gene. V dropped 3 bases and J dropped 3 bases, with 15 bases sitting between them.